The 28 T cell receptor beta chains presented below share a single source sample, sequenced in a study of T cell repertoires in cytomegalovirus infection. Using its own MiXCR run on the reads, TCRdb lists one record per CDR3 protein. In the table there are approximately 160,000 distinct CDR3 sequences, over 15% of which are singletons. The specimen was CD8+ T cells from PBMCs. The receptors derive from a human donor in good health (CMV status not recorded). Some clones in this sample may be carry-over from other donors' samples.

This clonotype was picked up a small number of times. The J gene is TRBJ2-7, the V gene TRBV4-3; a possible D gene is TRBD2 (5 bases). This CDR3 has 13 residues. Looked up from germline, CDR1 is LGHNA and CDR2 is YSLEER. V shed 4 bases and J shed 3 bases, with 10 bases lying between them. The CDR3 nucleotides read TGCGCCAGCAGCCCCGCACGGGGCTACGAGCAGTACTTC. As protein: CASSPARGYEQYF.

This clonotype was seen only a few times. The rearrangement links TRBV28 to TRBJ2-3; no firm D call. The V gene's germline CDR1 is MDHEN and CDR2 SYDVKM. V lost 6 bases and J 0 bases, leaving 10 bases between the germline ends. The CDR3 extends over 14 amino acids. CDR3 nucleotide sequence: TGTGCCAGCAGCCCAAGGAGTAGCACAGATACGCAGTATTTT. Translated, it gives CASSPRSSTDTQYF.

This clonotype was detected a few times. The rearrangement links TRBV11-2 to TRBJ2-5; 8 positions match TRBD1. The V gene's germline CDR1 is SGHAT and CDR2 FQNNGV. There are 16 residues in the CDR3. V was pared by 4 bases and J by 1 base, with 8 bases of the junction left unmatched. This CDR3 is CASSWRDRQGQETQYF. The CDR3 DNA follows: TGTGCCAGCAGCTGGAGGGACAGGCAAGGCCAAGAGACCCAGTACTTC.

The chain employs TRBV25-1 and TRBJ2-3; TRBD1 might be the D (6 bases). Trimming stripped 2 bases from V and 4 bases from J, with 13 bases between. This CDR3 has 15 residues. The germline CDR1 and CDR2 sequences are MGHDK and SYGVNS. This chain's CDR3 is CASSEQGPGADTQYF. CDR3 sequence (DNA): TGTGCCAGCAGTGAACAGGGGCCGGGCGCAGATACGCAGTATTTT.

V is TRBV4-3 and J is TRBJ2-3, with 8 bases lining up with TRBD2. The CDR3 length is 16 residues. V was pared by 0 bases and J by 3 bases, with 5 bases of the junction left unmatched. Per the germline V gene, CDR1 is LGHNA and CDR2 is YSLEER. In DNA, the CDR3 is TGCGCCAGCAGCCAAGAGTCGCGGGGGGCGACAGATACGCAGTATTTT. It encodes CASSQESRGATDTQYF.

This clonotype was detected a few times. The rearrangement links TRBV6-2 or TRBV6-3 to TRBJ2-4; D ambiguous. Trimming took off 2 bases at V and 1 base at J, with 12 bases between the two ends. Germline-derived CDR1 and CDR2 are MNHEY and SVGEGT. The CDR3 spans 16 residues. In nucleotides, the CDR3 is TGTGCCAGCAGTTACGACGAGTCCTCGGCCAAAAACATTCAGTACTTC. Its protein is CASSYDESSAKNIQYF.

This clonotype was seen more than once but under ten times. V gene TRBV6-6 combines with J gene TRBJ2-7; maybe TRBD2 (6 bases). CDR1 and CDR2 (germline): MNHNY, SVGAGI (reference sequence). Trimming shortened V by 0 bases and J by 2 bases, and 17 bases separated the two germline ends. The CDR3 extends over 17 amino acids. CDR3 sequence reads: CASSYSGPSSGAYEQYF. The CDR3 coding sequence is TGTGCCAGCAGTTACTCAGGGCCCTCTTCGGGGGCCTACGAGCAGTACTTC.

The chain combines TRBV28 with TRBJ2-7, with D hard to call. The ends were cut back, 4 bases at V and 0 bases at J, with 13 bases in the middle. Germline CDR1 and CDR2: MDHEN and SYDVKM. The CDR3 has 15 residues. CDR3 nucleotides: TGTGCCAGCAGTTCTGGGTACCGACGCTCCTACGAGCAGTACTTC. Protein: CASSSGYRRSYEQYF. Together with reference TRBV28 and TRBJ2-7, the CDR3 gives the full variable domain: DVKVTQSSRYLVKRTGEKVFLECVQDMDHENMFWYRQDPGLGLRLIYFSYDVKMKEKGDIPEGYSVSREKKERFSLILESASTNQTSMYLCASSSGYRRSYEQYFGPGTRLTVT.

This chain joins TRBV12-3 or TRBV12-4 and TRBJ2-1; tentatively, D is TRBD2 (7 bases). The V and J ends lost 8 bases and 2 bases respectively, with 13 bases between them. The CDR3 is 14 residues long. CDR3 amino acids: CASGEGVAYNEQFF. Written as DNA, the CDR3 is TGTGCCAGCGGGGAGGGGGTTGCCTACAATGAGCAGTTCTTC.

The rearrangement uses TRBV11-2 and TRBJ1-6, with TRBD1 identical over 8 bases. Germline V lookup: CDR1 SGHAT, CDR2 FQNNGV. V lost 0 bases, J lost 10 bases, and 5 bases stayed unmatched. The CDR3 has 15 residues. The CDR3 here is CASSLEDRVLSPLHF. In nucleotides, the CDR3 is TGTGCCAGCAGCTTAGAGGACAGGGTCTTGTCACCCCTCCACTTT.

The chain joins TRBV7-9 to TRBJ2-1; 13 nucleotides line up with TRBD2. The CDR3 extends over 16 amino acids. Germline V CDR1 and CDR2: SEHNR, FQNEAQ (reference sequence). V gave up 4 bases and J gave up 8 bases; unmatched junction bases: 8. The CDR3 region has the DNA TGTGCCAGCAGCTCCCGAGGACTAGCGGGGGAACATGAGCAGTTCTTC. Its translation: CASSSRGLAGEHEQFF.

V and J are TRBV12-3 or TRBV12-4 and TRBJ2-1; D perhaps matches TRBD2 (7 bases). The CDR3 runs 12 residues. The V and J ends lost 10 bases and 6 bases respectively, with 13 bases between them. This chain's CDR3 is CATTRGANEQFF. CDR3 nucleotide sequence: TGTGCCACCACCCGGGGGGCCAATGAGCAGTTCTTC.

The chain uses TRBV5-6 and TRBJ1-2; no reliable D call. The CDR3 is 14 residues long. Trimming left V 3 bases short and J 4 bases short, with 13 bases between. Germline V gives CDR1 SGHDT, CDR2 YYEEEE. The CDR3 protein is CASSWVGGSYGYTF. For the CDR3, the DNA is TGTGCCAGCAGCTGGGTTGGAGGGAGCTATGGCTACACCTTC.

CDR3 in amino acids: CASSPGGSNYGYTF. The CDR3 DNA follows: TGTGCCAGCAGCCCTGGGGGGTCAAACTATGGCTACACCTTC. The rearrangement uses TRBV7-9 and TRBJ1-2; possibly TRBD1 for D (5 bases). The germline V gene encodes CDR1 SEHNR and CDR2 FQNEAQ (reference sequence). The CDR3 is 14 amino acids. The V and J ends lost 5 bases and 2 bases respectively, with 12 bases between them. Looking up the rest from reference TRBV7-9 and TRBJ1-2 gives the full variable domain: DTGVSQNPRHKITKRGQNVTFRCDPISEHNRLYWYRQTLGQGPEFLTYFQNEAQLEKSRLLSDRFSAERPKGSFSTLEIQRTEQGDSAMYLCASSPGGSNYGYTFGSGTRLTVV.

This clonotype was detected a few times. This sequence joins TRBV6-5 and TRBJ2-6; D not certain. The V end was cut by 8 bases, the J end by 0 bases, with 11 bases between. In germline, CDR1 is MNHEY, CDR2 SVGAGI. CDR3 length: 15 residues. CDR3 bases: TGTGCCAGCTCGCCAGGTATCTCTGGGGCCAACGTCCTGACTTTC. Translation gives CASSPGISGANVLTF.

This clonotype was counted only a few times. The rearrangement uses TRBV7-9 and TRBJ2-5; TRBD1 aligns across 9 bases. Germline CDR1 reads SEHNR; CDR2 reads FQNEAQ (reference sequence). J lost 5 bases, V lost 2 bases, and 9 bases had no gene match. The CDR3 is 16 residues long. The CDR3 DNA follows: TGTGCCAGCAGCTTATCTGGGACAGGGACCAGGGAGACCCAGTACTTC. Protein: CASSLSGTGTRETQYF.

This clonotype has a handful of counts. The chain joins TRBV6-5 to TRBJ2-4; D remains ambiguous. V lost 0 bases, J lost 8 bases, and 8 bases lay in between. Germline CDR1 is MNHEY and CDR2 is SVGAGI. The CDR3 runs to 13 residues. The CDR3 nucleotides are TGTGCCAGCAGTTACTCCGGATCGGACATTCAGTACTTC. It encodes CASSYSGSDIQYF.

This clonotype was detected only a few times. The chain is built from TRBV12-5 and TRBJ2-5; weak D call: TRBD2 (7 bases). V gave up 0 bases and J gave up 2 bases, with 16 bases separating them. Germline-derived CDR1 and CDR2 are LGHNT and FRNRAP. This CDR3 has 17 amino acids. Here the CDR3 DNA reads TGTGCTAGTGGTTTGGTATTAACGGGGGGCCTACAAGAGACCCAGTACTTC. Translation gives CASGLVLTGGLQETQYF.

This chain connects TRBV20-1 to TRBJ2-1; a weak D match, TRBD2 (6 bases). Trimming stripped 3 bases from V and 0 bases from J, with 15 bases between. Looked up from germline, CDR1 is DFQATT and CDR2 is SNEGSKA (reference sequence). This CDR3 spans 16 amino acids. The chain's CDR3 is CSARSRSGPSYNEQFF. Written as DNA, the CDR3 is TGCAGTGCTAGGAGTCGTAGCGGACCCTCCTACAATGAGCAGTTCTTC.

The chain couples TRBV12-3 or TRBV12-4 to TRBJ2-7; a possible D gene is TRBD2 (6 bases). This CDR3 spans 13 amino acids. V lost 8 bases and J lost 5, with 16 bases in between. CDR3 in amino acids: CASGLGTSNEQYF. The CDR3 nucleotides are TGTGCCAGCGGCCTAGGGACTTCGAACGAGCAGTACTTC.

CDR3 sequence: CASSPAGDAYSPLHF. The CDR3 region has the DNA TGTGCCAGTAGTCCCGCCGGGGACGCCTATTCACCCCTCCACTTT. The chain is built from TRBV19 and TRBJ1-6; D perhaps matches TRBD1 (5 bases). V was cut by 5 bases and J by 8 bases, with 16 bases left in between. The CDR3 has 15 residues. Germline V gene sequence: CDR1 LNHDA, CDR2 SQIVND (reference sequence).

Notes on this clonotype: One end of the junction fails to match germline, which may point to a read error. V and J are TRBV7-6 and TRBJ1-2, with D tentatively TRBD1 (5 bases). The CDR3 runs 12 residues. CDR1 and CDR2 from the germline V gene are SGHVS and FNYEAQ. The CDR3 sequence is CASSLGGGTAFF. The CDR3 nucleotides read TGTGCCAGCAGCTTAGGTGGCGGGACTGCTTTCTTC.

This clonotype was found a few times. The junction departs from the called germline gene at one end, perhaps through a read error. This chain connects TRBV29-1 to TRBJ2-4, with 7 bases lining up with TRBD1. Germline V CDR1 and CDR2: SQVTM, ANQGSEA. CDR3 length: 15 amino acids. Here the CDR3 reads CSIYGTAKGENIHYF. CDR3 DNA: TGCAGCATCTACGGGACAGCGAAGGGTGAAAACATTCATTACTTC.

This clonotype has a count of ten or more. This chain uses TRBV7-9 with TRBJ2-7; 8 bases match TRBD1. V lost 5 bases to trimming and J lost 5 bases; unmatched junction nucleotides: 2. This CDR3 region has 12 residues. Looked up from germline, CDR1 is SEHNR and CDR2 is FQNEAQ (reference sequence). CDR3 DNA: TGTGCCAGCAGCCAGGGACAGGACGAGCAGTACTTC. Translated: CASSQGQDEQYF.

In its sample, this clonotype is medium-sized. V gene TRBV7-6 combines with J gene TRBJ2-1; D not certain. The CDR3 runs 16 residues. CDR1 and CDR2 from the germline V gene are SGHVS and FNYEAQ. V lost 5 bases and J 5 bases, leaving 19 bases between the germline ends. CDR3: CASSNTVMGNHNEQFF. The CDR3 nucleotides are TGTGCCAGCAGCAATACAGTTATGGGTAACCACAATGAGCAGTTCTTC.

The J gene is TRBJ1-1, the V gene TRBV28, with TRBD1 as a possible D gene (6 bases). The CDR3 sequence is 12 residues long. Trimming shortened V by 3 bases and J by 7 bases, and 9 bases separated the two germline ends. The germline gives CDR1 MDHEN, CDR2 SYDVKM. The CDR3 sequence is CASSFGGSEAFF. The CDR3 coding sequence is TGTGCCAGCAGTTTCGGGGGCAGTGAAGCTTTCTTT.

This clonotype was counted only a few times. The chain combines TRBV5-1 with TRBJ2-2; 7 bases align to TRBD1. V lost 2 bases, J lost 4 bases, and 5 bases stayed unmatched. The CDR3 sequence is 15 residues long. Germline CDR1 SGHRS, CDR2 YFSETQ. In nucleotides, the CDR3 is TGCGCCAGCAGCTTCGGGACAGAAGTCACCGGGGAGCTGTTTTTT. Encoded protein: CASSFGTEVTGELFF.

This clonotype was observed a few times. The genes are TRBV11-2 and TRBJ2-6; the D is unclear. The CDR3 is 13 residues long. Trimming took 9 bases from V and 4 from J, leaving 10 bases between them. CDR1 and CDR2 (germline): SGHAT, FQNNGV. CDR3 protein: CASRPGGANVLTF. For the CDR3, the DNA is TGTGCCAGTAGGCCCGGGGGGGCCAACGTCCTGACTTTC.